The subject of this entry is one TCR beta chain. Its antigen is still unknown. These data are taken from a study of cytomegalovirus exposure and HLA in healthy donors. For the study at large: HLA-typed donors were the source of about 85 million unique TCRs held in an early data release. Study findings and constraints: The authors confirmed in vitro that a few CMV-associated chains were specific for CMV antigens. An analysis that was carried out later associated some 17,000 TCR beta sequences with HLA alleles at 0.05 false discovery rate.

Looked up from germline, CDR1 is MNHEY and CDR2 is SVGAGI. The CDR3 runs 14 residues. V trimming: 2 bases; J trimming: 7 bases; junction bases outside the gene matches: 7. 60 Vbeta and 13 Jbeta primers were used in PCR. Clones were sequenced by immunoSEQ multiplex PCR, and TCRdb holds only the in-frame ones, with some missing. The sample shows around 100,000 clones, 67% of them seen only once. The V call is TRBV6-5, the J call TRBJ1-1, with 7 bases that match TRBD1. The sample consisted of PBMCs. This receptor was taken from a young man in good health and CMV-seropositive. Here the CDR3 reads CASSYEQGTREAFF. The CDR3 DNA is TGTGCCAGCAGTTACGAACAGGGGACCCGTGAAGCTTTCTTT.